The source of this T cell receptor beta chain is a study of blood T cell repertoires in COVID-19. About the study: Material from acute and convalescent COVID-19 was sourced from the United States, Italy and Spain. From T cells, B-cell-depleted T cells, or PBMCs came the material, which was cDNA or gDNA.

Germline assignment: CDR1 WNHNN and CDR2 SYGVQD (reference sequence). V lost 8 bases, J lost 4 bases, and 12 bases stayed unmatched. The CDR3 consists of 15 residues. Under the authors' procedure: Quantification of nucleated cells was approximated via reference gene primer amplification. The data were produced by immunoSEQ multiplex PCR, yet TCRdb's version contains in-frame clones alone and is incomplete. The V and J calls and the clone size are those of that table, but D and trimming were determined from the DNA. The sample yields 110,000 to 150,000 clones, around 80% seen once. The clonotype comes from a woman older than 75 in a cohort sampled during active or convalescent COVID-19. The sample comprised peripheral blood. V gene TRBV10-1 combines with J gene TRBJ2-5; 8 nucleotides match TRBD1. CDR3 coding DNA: TGCGCCAGCCGAGCTGACAGGGGTGTTCGAGAGACCCAGTACTTC. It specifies CASRADRGVRETQYF.